This T cell receptor (beta chain) appears in the sequencing data of a study of blood T cells in healthy people across ages. Study findings and constraints: Across samples, TCR beta diversity tracked strongly with naive T cell percentage. Older age went with lower TCR beta diversity per million T cells, in a roughly linear way. Considered underestimates were the diversity estimates obtained from one million T cells.

The amount of total RNA extracted per sample was at least 6 micrograms. Concerning this clonotype itself: Its antigen is unknown.

This CDR3 has 14 residues. V was clipped by 6 bases and J by 7 bases; unmatched bases: 10. Primers used in a second PCR of roughly 7 to 12 cycles were a sample-barcoded 5' primer and a J-beta primer mix. From the 5' RACE reads, TCRdb called clonotypes with MiXCR, one entry per CDR3 protein. The sample comprises approximately 790,000 distinct CDR3 sequences, around two thirds of which are singletons, and about a quarter rests with the top ten. This chain uses TRBV12-3 or TRBV12-4 with TRBJ2-7; 9 bases are shared with TRBD1. What was sequenced was blood. The sequence was obtained from a man aged 25 to 40 in good health. The CDR3 DNA is TGTGCCAGCAGCCCCACCTTGACAGGGGGAGAGCAGTACTTC. It specifies CASSPTLTGGEQYF.